This TCR beta chain was found in a study of T-cell memory formation after mild COVID-19. Study-level background: The study found TCR clusters largely donor specific.

From the 5' RACE reads, TCRdb called clonotypes with MiXCR, one entry per CDR3 protein. The sample has around 100,000 distinct CDR3 sequences; more than 9.5% are singletons. This clonotype was counted ten times or more. The antigen is not known. CDR3 size: 15 residues. V lost 2 bases, J lost 1 base, and 6 bases lay in between. Looked up from germline, CDR1 is MGHDK and CDR2 is SYGVNS. Overall study findings and caveats: Clones shrinking from day 15 to 85 showed even CD4/CD8 mixes; later expanders tilted CD4+. Most CD4+ clones that shrank were in CM and EM, while CD8+ ones turned up in EMRA. The finding that pre-infection memory included some responding clones suggested that cross-reactive memory joined.

Sequenced: PBMCs or a T cell subset sorted from them (not recorded which). V gene TRBV25-1 combines with J gene TRBJ1-6; no reliable D call. The sequence was collected from a young man who had mild COVID-19 (a few samples of this study predate the infection). Cell type and time point are not known. The CDR3 sequence is CASSEKDSYNSPLHF. The CDR3 region has the DNA TGTGCCAGCAGTGAAAAGGATTCCTATAATTCACCCCTCCACTTT.